The rows below give T cell receptor beta chains drawn from one sample of a study of beta chain features in type 1 diabetes. The assay was immunoSEQ multiplex PCR, and TCRdb's table has in-frame clones only and misses some. The sample has hundreds of thousands of clones, 30% seen once; the top ten hold almost 0.065%. Sequencing input: naive CD4+ T cells from blood. The receptors stem from a man aged 18 to 35 in good health. The CDR3 runs from the conserved cysteine through the conserved F or W. The order of the fields is J gene, clone size, V gene, D gene, CDR3 DNA, CDR3 protein. A D gene is named only where the DNA matches it firmly. Expanded clones are given a class, and other clones once, few, many or no size at all.

TRBJ2-7	few	TRBV7-2	NA	TGTGCCAGCAGTCCCACTGACTCCTACGAGCAGTACTTC	CASSPTDSYEQYF
TRBJ2-5	NA	TRBV2	NA	TGTGCCAGCACGGGAGTACAAGAGACCCAGTACTTC	CASTGVQETQYF
TRBJ2-1	few	TRBV5-1	TRBD1	TGCGCCAGCAGCTCCGAAGGACAGGGGTACAATGAGCAGTTCTTC	CASSSEGQGYNEQFF
TRBJ2-7	once	TRBV15	TRBD1	TGTGCCACCAGCAGAGATCGGGGTACAGGGGCCTACGAGCAGTACTTC	CATSRDRGTGAYEQYF
TRBJ1-4	few	TRBV10-3	NA	TGTGCCATCAACGCGGCAACTAATGAAAAACTGTTTTTT	CAINAATNEKLFF
TRBJ2-7	NA	TRBV7-2	NA	TGTGCCAGCAGCCCTCGCCGCTACGAGCAGTACTTC	CASSPRRYEQYF
TRBJ2-1	few	TRBV7-3	NA	TGTGCCAGCAGCTCACCGGGAGCCCCAAGCGGGTATGAGCAGTTCTTC	CASSSPGAPSGYEQFF
TRBJ2-7	few	TRBV7-6	NA	TGTGCCAGCAGCCACGGACAGTTATACTCCTACGAGCAGTACTTC	CASSHGQLYSYEQYF
TRBJ1-3	few	TRBV28	NA	TGTGCCAGCCTCGTTGGAAACACCATATATTTT	CASLVGNTIYF
TRBJ2-1	NA	TRBV4-2	TRBD2	TGTGCCAGCAGCCAAGAAACTAGCGGGAGTTCCTACAATGAGCAGTTCTTC	CASSQETSGSSYNEQFF
TRBJ2-1	few	TRBV7-3	TRBD1	TGTGCCAGCAGCCCCGCCGGGACAGATAATGAGCAGTTCTTC	CASSPAGTDNEQFF
TRBJ2-7	few	TRBV5-1	NA	TGCGCCAGCAGCTACGGACAAGGCAACGAGCAGTACTTC	CASSYGQGNEQYF